A single sample is the source of the 28 T cell receptor beta chains below, sequenced in a study of PD-L1 blockade in urothelial cancer. The table came from immunoSEQ multiplex PCR; TCRdb's copy has only in-frame clones and leaves some out. The top ten clones hold about 17% of a sample with around 35,000 clones, roughly four fifths of them seen once. Sequences were derived from PBMCs, sampled around atezolizumab (anti-PD-L1) treatment. These receptors originate from a man between 60 and 75 years old with urothelial cancer.

This chain uses TRBV5-4 with TRBJ2-5; 12 bases agree with TRBD2. The V gene end was trimmed by 3 bases and the J gene end by 1 base; junction bases not matched to a gene: 4. The germline V gene encodes CDR1 SGHNT and CDR2 YYREEE (reference sequence). The CDR3 runs 16 residues. CDR3 in amino acids: CASSSGLAGFQETQYF. CDR3 coding DNA: TGTGCCAGCAGCTCCGGACTAGCGGGGTTCCAAGAGACCCAGTACTTC.

This sequence joins TRBV28 and TRBJ1-2, with TRBD1 identical over 10 bases. Germline loops: CDR1 MDHEN, CDR2 SYDVKM. This CDR3 has 14 amino acids. Trimming cost V 7 bases and J 7 bases; bases outside gene matches: 9. CDR3 protein: CASNGGQGNGGYTF. CDR3 nucleotide sequence: TGTGCCAGCAACGGGGGACAGGGGAACGGTGGCTACACCTTC.

Only one count was recorded for this clone. This chain uses TRBV6-1 with TRBJ1-1, with D perhaps TRBD1 (5 bases). The CDR3 covers 14 residues. The germline CDR1 and CDR2 sequences are MNHNS and SASEGT. V lost 3 bases to trimming and J lost 11 bases, with 19 bases between them. The CDR3 DNA reads TGTGCCAGCAGTGACGCCGGGGGGGATCACGGGGCTTTCTTT. It codes for CASSDAGGDHGAFF.

This clone was picked up a small number of times. The chain has TRBV29-1 and TRBJ1-1, with 7 bases that match TRBD1. The germline gives CDR1 SQVTM, CDR2 ANQGSEA. This CDR3 is 13 amino acids long. Trimming took 6 bases from V and 4 from J; bases not matched to a gene: 8. This CDR3 reads CSVVDRAGTEAFF. The CDR3 DNA sequence: TGCAGCGTAGTAGACAGGGCGGGCACTGAAGCTTTCTTT.

The rearrangement links TRBV11-3 to TRBJ2-3; no clear D. The V end lost 4 bases, the J end lost 4 bases, and 3 bases lay between the germline ends. The CDR3 runs to 11 residues. Per germline, CDR1 SGHNT and CDR2 YENEEA. CDR3 in DNA: TGTGCCAGCAGCTCAGCAGATACGCAGTATTTT. Translating gives CASSSADTQYF.

The chain carries TRBV18 and TRBJ2-1; D may be TRBD2 (6 bases). CDR3 size: 16 residues. The V gene's germline CDR1 is KGHSH and CDR2 LQKENI. Trimming removed 0 bases from V and 1 base from J, with 10 bases in between. For the CDR3, the DNA is TGTGCCAGCTCACCACCCTCGGCGGGGTCCTACAATGAGCAGTTCTTC. This gives the protein CASSPPSAGSYNEQFF.

The chain uses TRBV5-5 and TRBJ1-2; the D gene is possibly TRBD1 (6 bases). The CDR3 extends over 15 amino acids. With 4 bases removed from V and 4 bases from J, the gap between germline ends came to 17 bases. CDR1 SGHKS and CDR2 YYEKEE come from the germline V gene (reference sequence). The CDR3 nucleotides read TGTGCCAGCAGCCCGGTAGTGGACAGTACCTATGGCTACACCTTC. It translates to CASSPVVDSTYGYTF.

The CDR3 loop reads CASGYREGQPQHF. CDR3 in DNA: TGTGCCAGCGGATACAGGGAGGGGCAGCCCCAGCATTTT. The J gene is TRBJ1-5, the V gene TRBV6-5, with D perhaps matching TRBD1 (6 bases). CDR1 and CDR2 (germline): MNHEY, SVGAGI. Between the trimmed V and J ends, which lost 8 bases and 7 bases, there was a span of 15 bases. This CDR3 is built from 13 residues.

CDR3 protein: CATSGRGPSPLHF. The CDR3, as DNA: TGTGCCACCAGCGGCAGGGGGCCTTCACCCCTCCACTTT. J is TRBJ1-6 and V is TRBV15, with 8 bases lining up with TRBD1. The CDR3 runs 13 residues. Germline V CDR1 and CDR2: LNHNV, YYDKDF (reference sequence). Losses at the gene ends were 5 bases for V and 9 bases for J; bases not matched to a gene: 3.

The gene calls are TRBV15 and TRBJ2-4, with D possibly being TRBD2 (6 bases). The germline V gene encodes CDR1 LNHNV and CDR2 YYDKDF (reference sequence). V lost 3 bases and J 5 bases, leaving 11 bases between the germline ends. There are 14 residues in the CDR3. The CDR3 region is CATSRWDSENIQYF. The CDR3 DNA sequence: TGTGCCACCAGCAGGTGGGACTCGGAAAACATTCAGTACTTC. Combining the CDR3 with reference TRBV15 and TRBJ2-4 gives the whole variable domain DAMVIQNPRYQVTQFGKPVTLSCSQTLNHNVMYWYQQKSSQAPKLLFHYYDKDFNNEADTPDNFQSRRPNTSFCFLDIRSPGLGDTAMYLCATSRWDSENIQYFGAGTRLSVL.

In its sample, this clone was seen a few times. The chain has TRBV7-9 and TRBJ1-2; D is possibly TRBD1 (5 bases). The length of the CDR3 is 13 residues. The germline V gene has CDR1 SEHNR and CDR2 FQNEAQ (reference sequence). V gave up 5 bases and J gave up 8 bases, with 15 bases separating them. CDR3 amino acids: CASSPSTDLGYTF. CDR3 bases: TGTGCCAGCAGCCCTTCGACAGATTTGGGCTACACCTTC.

The chain employs TRBV5-1 and TRBJ1-6; D remains unclear. This CDR3 is 13 amino acids long. The germline V gene encodes CDR1 SGHRS and CDR2 YFSETQ. Trimming removed 4 bases at V and 8 bases at J, with 10 bases between. This CDR3 is CASSRGDDSPLHF. As DNA, the CDR3 is TGCGCCAGCAGCCGCGGCGACGATTCACCCCTCCACTTT.

The chain links TRBV5-6 to TRBJ1-2, with 9 bases identical to TRBD1. CDR3 length: 15 residues. V trimming: 4 bases; J trimming: 7 bases; junction bases outside the gene matches: 11. Germline V gives CDR1 SGHDT, CDR2 YYEEEE. CDR3: CASSPGVGTGSGYTF. For the CDR3, the DNA is TGTGCCAGCAGCCCGGGGGTCGGGACAGGGAGTGGCTACACCTTC.

This clone was picked up one time. The chain recombines TRBV27 with TRBJ1-2, with 9 positions matching TRBD1. This CDR3 contains 16 residues. Trimming removed 3 bases from V and 0 bases from J; junction bases left unmatched: 5. Germline CDR1 reads MNHEY; CDR2 reads SMNVEV (reference sequence). CDR3 DNA sequence: TGTGCCAGCAGTTTCGACAGGGGGATTTCTAACTATGGCTACACCTTC. It encodes CASSFDRGISNYGYTF.

The chain combines TRBV19 with TRBJ1-2; possible D gene TRBD1, 5 bases. V lost 7 bases, J lost 11 bases, and 23 bases lay in between. The CDR3 loop spans 14 amino acids. The germline CDR1 and CDR2 sequences are LNHDA and SQIVND (reference sequence). As DNA, the CDR3 is TGTGCCAGTACCGGAGGGTTCGGGGGACTGGGGTACACCTTC. This encodes CASTGGFGGLGYTF.

The V call is TRBV9, the J call TRBJ1-2; TRBD1 matches 9 bases. The CDR3 sequence is 14 residues long. V dropped 5 bases and J dropped 6; count of bases not matched to a gene: 8. The V gene's germline CDR1 is SGDLS and CDR2 YYNGEE. The CDR3 nucleotides are TGTGCCAGCAGGGCAGCAGGACAGGGGCATGGCTACACCTTC. It encodes CASRAAGQGHGYTF. The variable domain in full, completed from reference TRBV9 and TRBJ1-2, reads DSGVTQTPKHLITATGQRVTLRCSPRSGDLSVYWYQQSLDQGLQFLIQYYNGEERAKGNILERFSAQQFPDLHSELNLSSLELGDSALYFCASRAAGQGHGYTFGSGTRLTVV.

This clone was seen only once. The chain has TRBV2 and TRBJ1-1; 8 bases match TRBD1. The CDR3 contains 13 residues. Trimming at V came to 8 bases and at J to 6 bases, leaving 8 bases not matched to a gene. Germline V gives CDR1 SNHLY, CDR2 FYNNEI. CDR3 DNA sequence: TGTGCCAGCCCAGACAGGGGAAAACCTGAAGCTTTCTTT. As protein: CASPDRGKPEAFF.

The J gene is TRBJ2-5, the V gene TRBV19; TRBD2 matches at 7 bases. The V segment lost 0 bases and the J segment 9 bases; nucleotides outside the gene matches: 10. The CDR3 runs to 15 residues. Germline assignment: CDR1 LNHDA and CDR2 SQIVND (reference sequence). This CDR3 is CASSIDWEGRASQYF. Written as DNA, the CDR3 is TGTGCCAGTAGTATAGATTGGGAGGGGCGGGCGTCCCAGTACTTC.

The chain carries TRBV20-1 and TRBJ2-2; D remains unclear. V gave up 7 bases and J gave up 9 bases, with 12 bases separating them. There are 11 residues in the CDR3. Germline CDR1 DFQATT, CDR2 SNEGSKA (reference sequence). This CDR3 is CSVALSRELFF. The CDR3 coding sequence is TGCAGTGTCGCGCTGAGTCGGGAGCTGTTTTTT.

The chain employs TRBV27 and TRBJ2-7; D not resolved. CDR1 and CDR2 from the germline V gene are MNHEY and SMNVEV (reference sequence). This CDR3 contains 11 residues. Trimming removed 4 bases at V and 5 bases at J, with 6 bases between. Here the CDR3 reads CASSSVDEQYF. Written as DNA, the CDR3 is TGTGCCAGCAGTTCCGTCGACGAGCAGTACTTC.

The V gene is TRBV19, the J gene TRBJ2-7; D is ambiguous. The V end lost 5 bases, the J end lost 2 bases, and 7 bases lay between the germline ends. The CDR3 spans 12 residues. CDR1 is LNHDA and CDR2 is SQIVND in the germline V gene (reference sequence). DNA of the CDR3: TGTGCCAGTAGTCCGAGTACCTACGAGCAGTACTTC. Amino acids: CASSPSTYEQYF.

The chain uses TRBV2 and TRBJ1-3; D unclear. Germline V gives CDR1 SNHLY, CDR2 FYNNEI. V lost 1 base and J lost 3, with 7 bases in between. CDR3 size: 14 residues. This chain's CDR3 is CASSEVAIGNTIYF. The CDR3 nucleotides read TGTGCCAGCAGTGAAGTGGCAATTGGAAACACCATATATTTT. The full variable domain, in which reference TRBV2 and TRBJ1-3 provide the parts outside the CDR3, is EPEVTQTPSHQVTQMGQEVILRCVPISNHLYFYWYRQILGQKVEFLVSFYNNEISEKSEIFDDQFSVERPDGSNFTLKIRSTKLEDSAMYFCASSEVAIGNTIYFGEGSWLTVV.

The chain uses TRBV6-4 and TRBJ1-2; D unclear. The CDR3 totals 14 residues. Germline V gene lookup returns CDR1 MRHNA and CDR2 SNTAGT. The ends were cut back, 2 bases at V and 1 base at J, with 8 bases in the middle. The CDR3 DNA reads TGTGCCAGCAGTGACGCCAGATTTAACTATGGCTACACCTTC. It codes for CASSDARFNYGYTF.

V usage is TRBV7-7 and J usage is TRBJ2-7; D possibly corresponds to TRBD2 (6 bases). CDR3 length: 15 amino acids. The germline V gene has CDR1 SSHAT and CDR2 FNYEAQ (reference sequence). V gave up 5 bases and J gave up 7 bases, with 21 bases separating them. The CDR3, as DNA: TGTGCCAGCAGCCCGTTGGAGGGGATGGATGGAGAGCAGTACTTC. It codes for CASSPLEGMDGEQYF.

J is TRBJ1-2 and V is TRBV5-1; 8 nucleotides line up with TRBD1. The CDR3 contains 14 residues. V lost 4 bases and J lost 4; bases outside the gene matches: 6. Germline-derived CDR1 and CDR2 are SGHRS and YFSETQ. CDR3 nucleotides: TGCGCCAGCAGCCCGGAGCAGGGGGCCTATGGCTACACCTTC. Its translation: CASSPEQGAYGYTF.

This chain connects TRBV6-6 to TRBJ2-3, with TRBD1 matching over 12 bases. The germline V gene encodes CDR1 MNHNY and CDR2 SVGAGI (reference sequence). CDR3 size: 15 residues. V shed 5 bases, J shed 3 bases, and the junction held 3 bases outside the gene matches. CDR3: CASSGTGGYTDTQYF. In nucleotides, the CDR3 is TGTGCCAGCAGTGGGACAGGGGGCTATACAGATACGCAGTATTTT.

The chain links TRBV9 to TRBJ2-7; possibly TRBD1 for D (6 bases). The germline V gene has CDR1 SGDLS and CDR2 YYNGEE. CDR3 size: 15 residues. The V end was cut by 0 bases, the J end by 7 bases, with 17 bases between. In nucleotides, the CDR3 is TGTGCCAGCAGCGTAGAAGGGACAACAAAAGGGGAGCAGTACTTC. Translated: CASSVEGTTKGEQYF.

The chain carries TRBV4-1 and TRBJ2-3; D not resolved. The CDR3 consists of 14 residues. Trimming removed 0 bases at V and 4 bases at J, with 8 bases between. Germline CDR1 reads MGHRA; CDR2 reads YSYEKL. The CDR3 sequence is CASSQELGPDTQYF. As DNA, the CDR3 is TGCGCCAGCAGCCAAGAGCTGGGCCCAGATACGCAGTATTTT.